This TCR beta chain was obtained from a study of blood T cell repertoires in COVID-19. Across the study: Donors in the United States, Italy and Spain gave samples during acute or convalescent COVID-19.

The assay was immunoSEQ multiplex PCR, and TCRdb's table has in-frame clones only and misses some. Of almost 100,000 clones in the sample, roughly 86% were seen once. Trimming stripped 11 bases from V and 2 bases from J, with 9 bases between. The CDR3 runs to 11 residues. Germline lookup yields CDR1 MGHDK and CDR2 SYGVNS. This TCR was recovered from a man aged 50 to 59 with acute or convalescent COVID-19. Sequenced material: peripheral blood. V gene TRBV25-1 combines with J gene TRBJ1-2; no definite D call. CDR3 bases: TGTGCCGTTGGGGAGAACTATGGCTACACCTTC. It specifies CAVGENYGYTF.